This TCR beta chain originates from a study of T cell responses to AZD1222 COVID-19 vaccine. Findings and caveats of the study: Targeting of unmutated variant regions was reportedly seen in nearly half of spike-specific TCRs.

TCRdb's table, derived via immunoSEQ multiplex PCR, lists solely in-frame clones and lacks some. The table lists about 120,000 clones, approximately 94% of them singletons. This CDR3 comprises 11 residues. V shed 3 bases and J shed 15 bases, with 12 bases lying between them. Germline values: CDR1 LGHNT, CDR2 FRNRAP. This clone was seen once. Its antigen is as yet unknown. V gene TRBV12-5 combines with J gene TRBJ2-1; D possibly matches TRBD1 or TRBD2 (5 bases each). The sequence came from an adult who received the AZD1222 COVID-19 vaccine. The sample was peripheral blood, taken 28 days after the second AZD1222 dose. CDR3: CASGLSLGTFF. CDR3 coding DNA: TGTGCTAGTGGTTTAAGTCTCGGGACGTTCTTC.